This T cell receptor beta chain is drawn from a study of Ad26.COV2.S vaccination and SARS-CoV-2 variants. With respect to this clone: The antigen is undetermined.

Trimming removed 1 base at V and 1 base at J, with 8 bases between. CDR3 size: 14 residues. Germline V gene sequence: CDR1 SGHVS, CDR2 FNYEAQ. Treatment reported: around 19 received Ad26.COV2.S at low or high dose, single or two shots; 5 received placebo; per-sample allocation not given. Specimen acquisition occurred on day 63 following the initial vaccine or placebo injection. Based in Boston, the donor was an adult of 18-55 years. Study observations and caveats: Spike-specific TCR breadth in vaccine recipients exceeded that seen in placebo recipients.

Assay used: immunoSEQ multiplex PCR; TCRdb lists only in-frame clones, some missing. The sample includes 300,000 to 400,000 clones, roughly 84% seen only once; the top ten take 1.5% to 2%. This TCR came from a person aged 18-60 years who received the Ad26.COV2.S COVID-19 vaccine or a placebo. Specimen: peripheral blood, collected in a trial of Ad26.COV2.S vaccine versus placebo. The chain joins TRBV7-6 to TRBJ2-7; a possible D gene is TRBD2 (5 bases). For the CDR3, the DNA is TGTGCCAGCAGCTTAGAAGAGGGTTCCTACGAGCAGTACTTC. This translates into CASSLEEGSYEQYF.